The following is a T cell receptor beta chain sequence with its context. Its target is unknown. The sample originates from a study of OX40 agonist ivuxolimab in advanced cancers. Study-wide results and caveats: Average numbers of expanded clones were greater in CD8+ T cells than in CD4+. The investigators did not determine what antigen specificity the expanded peripheral T cells had. Doses of 0.1 to 3.0 mg/kg were accompanied by clonal expansion of CD4+ and CD8+ blood T cells by week 6.

This CDR3 contains 13 residues. The V and J ends lost 2 bases and 2 bases respectively, with 4 bases between them. Germline V gene sequence: CDR1 WNHNN, CDR2 SYGVQD (reference sequence). TCRdb's copy holds only in-frame clones and misses some; the assay was immunoSEQ multiplex PCR. Of about 57,000 clones in the sample, 87% were seen once. The sequences come from CD4+ or CD8+ T cells sorted from blood, collected in a trial of the OX40 agonist ivuxolimab. This chain connects TRBV10-1 to TRBJ2-1; D not certain. The clonotype was recovered from an adult with an advanced solid tumor such as melanoma, head and neck, liver or kidney cancer. The CDR3 loop reads CASSEDTYNEQFF. As DNA, the CDR3 is TGCGCCAGCAGTGAGGACACCTACAATGAGCAGTTCTTC.